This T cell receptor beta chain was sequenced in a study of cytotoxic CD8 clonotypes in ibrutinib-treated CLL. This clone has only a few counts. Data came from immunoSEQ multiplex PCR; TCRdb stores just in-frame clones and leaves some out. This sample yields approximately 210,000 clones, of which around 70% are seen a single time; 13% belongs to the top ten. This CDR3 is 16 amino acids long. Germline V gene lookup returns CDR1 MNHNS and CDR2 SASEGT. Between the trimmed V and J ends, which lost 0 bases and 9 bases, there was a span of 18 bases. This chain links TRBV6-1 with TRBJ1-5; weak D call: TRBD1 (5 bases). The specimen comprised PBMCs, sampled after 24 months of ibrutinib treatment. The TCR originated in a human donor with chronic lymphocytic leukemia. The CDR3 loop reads CASSEAGVQGGWPQHF. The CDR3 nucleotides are TGTGCCAGCAGTGAAGCGGGGGTCCAGGGAGGTTGGCCCCAGCATTTT.